A single sample gave rise to the 22 T cell receptor beta chains below, sequenced in a study of T cell changes during pregnancy in multiple sclerosis. TCRdb's copy holds only in-frame clones and misses some; the assay was immunoSEQ multiplex PCR. The sample contains around 26,000 clones, roughly 89% of which appear only once. The sequences come from CD8+ T cells from peripheral blood mononuclear cells, collected in the second trimester of pregnancy. The source of these receptors is a female donor with multiple sclerosis, enrolled in a pregnancy study.

This clone appeared once. The V gene is TRBV30, the J gene TRBJ2-1; D is possibly TRBD1 (6 bases). The germline V and J ends were trimmed by 5 bases and 3 bases, with 8 bases remaining between them. Germline lookup yields CDR1 GTSNPN and CDR2 SVGIG (reference sequence). This CDR3 comprises 12 residues. The CDR3 here is CAWQGHYNEQFF. CDR3 DNA sequence: TGTGCCTGGCAGGGACACTACAATGAGCAGTTCTTC.

The chain uses TRBV4-1 and TRBJ1-3; D is possibly TRBD1 (5 bases). The CDR3 extends over 14 amino acids. Trimming shortened V by 3 bases and J by 0 bases, and 6 bases separated the two germline ends. Germline V lookup: CDR1 MGHRA, CDR2 YSYEKL. DNA of the CDR3: TGCGCCAGCAGCCAGGGACTCTCTGGAAACACCATATATTTT. Protein sequence: CASSQGLSGNTIYF.

The J gene is TRBJ1-2, the V gene TRBV6-5; 11 positions match TRBD1. Trimming removed 5 bases from V and 5 bases from J; junction bases left unmatched: 7. Germline CDR1 reads MNHEY; CDR2 reads SVGAGI. The CDR3 is 15 residues long. DNA of the CDR3: TGTGCCAGCAGTCCGGACAGGGGGCTATTTTATGGCTACACCTTC. Translated, it gives CASSPDRGLFYGYTF.

The chain has TRBV2 and TRBJ2-7; no reliable D call. V dropped 7 bases and J dropped 0 bases, with 10 bases sitting between them. Germline CDR1 SNHLY, CDR2 FYNNEI. This CDR3 is 13 amino acids long. CDR3 protein: CASTVSDSYEQYF. The CDR3 nucleotides read TGTGCCAGCACGGTATCCGACTCCTACGAGCAGTACTTC.

V usage is TRBV5-6 and J usage is TRBJ1-2; 7 nucleotides align to TRBD1. Germline V CDR1 and CDR2: SGHDT, YYEEEE. Trimming at V came to 0 bases and at J to 4 bases, leaving 3 bases not matched to a gene. The CDR3 runs 14 residues. The CDR3 protein is CASSLGTGAYGYTF. In DNA form, the CDR3 reads TGTGCCAGCAGCTTGGGGACAGGTGCCTATGGCTACACCTTC. Combining the CDR3 with reference TRBV5-6 and TRBJ1-2 gives the whole variable domain DAGVTQSPTHLIKTRGQQVTLRCSPKSGHDTVSWYQQALGQGPQFIFQYYEEEERQRGNFPDRFSGHQFPNYSSELNVNALLLGDSALYLCASSLGTGAYGYTFGSGTRLTVV.

The CDR3 loop is CASSLQYRENTEAFF. CDR3 in DNA: TGTGCCAGCAGCTTGCAGTACAGGGAGAACACTGAAGCTTTCTTT. The rearrangement uses TRBV5-6 and TRBJ1-1, with D possibly being TRBD1 (6 bases). V was shortened by 1 base and J by 1 base, with 11 bases between the two germline ends. Germline CDR1 SGHDT, CDR2 YYEEEE. The CDR3 spans 15 residues.

CDR3 residues: CASSMGGRDREFSGANVLTF. Here the CDR3 DNA reads TGTGCCAGCAGCATGGGAGGCAGGGACAGGGAGTTCTCTGGGGCCAACGTCCTGACTTTC. This chain connects TRBV21-1 to TRBJ2-6; TRBD1, the table's D call, was not compared with the DNA. TRBV21-1 is a recognized pseudogene. This CDR3 has 20 residues.

This chain joins TRBV5-1 and TRBJ1-1; D call uncertain. Trimming left V 3 bases short and J 2 bases short, with 11 bases between. CDR1 and CDR2 (germline): SGHRS, YFSETQ. The CDR3 runs to 14 residues. Written as DNA, the CDR3 is TGCGCCAGCAGCTGGGCCGGGGTAAACACTGAAGCTTTCTTT. Its protein is CASSWAGVNTEAFF. Complete variable domain (other parts from reference TRBV5-1 and TRBJ1-1): KAGVTQTPRYLIKTRGQQVTLSCSPISGHRSVSWYQQTPGQGLQFLFEYFSETQRNKGNFPGRFSGRQFSNSRSEMNVSTLELGDSALYLCASSWAGVNTEAFFGQGTRLTVV.

The chain is built from TRBV7-9 and TRBJ2-1, with no clear D. Germline values: CDR1 SEHNR, CDR2 FQNEAQ (reference sequence). V lost 5 bases, J lost 3 bases, and 11 bases lay in between. The CDR3 loop spans 14 amino acids. CDR3 in DNA: TGTGCCAGCAGCCCACCCGGGTACTACAATGAGCAGTTCTTC. Translation gives CASSPPGYYNEQFF.

CDR3 nucleotide sequence: TGTGCCAGCAGTGAGGCAAGGGGAGGGGGAAATGAGCAGTTCTTC. It specifies CASSEARGGGNEQFF. This chain connects TRBV6-4 to TRBJ2-1; D perhaps matches TRBD2 (7 bases). In germline, CDR1 is MRHNA, CDR2 SNTAGT. V shed 3 bases and J shed 7 bases, with 16 bases lying between them. The CDR3 totals 15 residues.

The J gene is TRBJ1-5, the V gene TRBV15; 8 bases are a match to TRBD1. The CDR3 covers 15 residues. V dropped 0 bases and J dropped 7; count of bases not matched to a gene: 5. The germline V gene has CDR1 LNHNV and CDR2 YYDKDF (reference sequence). The CDR3 DNA reads as TGTGCCACCAGCAGAGACAGGGGGCCAGCGCAGCCCCAGCATTTT. Translation gives CATSRDRGPAQPQHF.

V gene TRBV6-4 combines with J gene TRBJ2-1; 15 nucleotides agree with TRBD2. V gave up 7 bases and J gave up 5 bases; unmatched junction bases: 6. CDR3 size: 16 residues. Germline loops: CDR1 MRHNA, CDR2 SNTAGT. The CDR3 region has the DNA TGTGCCAGCAAAGACGGGACTAGCGGGAGGCACAATGAGCAGTTCTTC. Translated, it gives CASKDGTSGRHNEQFF.

This chain links TRBV4-1 with TRBJ2-1, with 7 bases lining up with TRBD2. Trimming removed 4 bases from V and 2 bases from J; junction bases left unmatched: 14. The germline V gene encodes CDR1 MGHRA and CDR2 YSYEKL. The CDR3 is made up of 18 amino acids. The CDR3 reads CASSPGGSGNGAYNEQFF. Here the CDR3 DNA reads TGCGCCAGCAGCCCGGGCGGGAGCGGGAATGGGGCCTACAATGAGCAGTTCTTC.

This clone was seen a handful of times. The gene calls are TRBV29-1 and TRBJ1-1, with 8 bases lining up with TRBD1. The CDR3 covers 14 residues. CDR1 is SQVTM, CDR2 ANQGSEA, per germline. The V segment lost 3 bases and the J segment 5 bases; nucleotides outside the gene matches: 8. CDR3 region: CSVDGQGSLTEAFF. The CDR3, as DNA: TGCAGCGTTGATGGACAGGGCTCCCTAACTGAAGCTTTCTTT. Filled out from reference TRBV29-1 and TRBJ1-1, the complete variable domain reads SAVISQKPSRDICQRGTSLTIQCQVDSQVTMMFWYRQQPGQSLTLIATANQGSEATYESGFVIDKFPISRPNLTFSTLTVSNMSPEDSSIYLCSVDGQGSLTEAFFGQGTRLTVV.

The chain carries TRBV5-1 and TRBJ2-1; unclear D gene. The germline CDR1 and CDR2 sequences are SGHRS and YFSETQ. Trimming took 0 bases from V and 0 from J, leaving 4 bases between them. The CDR3 contains 14 residues. The CDR3 loop is CASSLESSYNEQFF. The DNA of the CDR3 is TGCGCCAGCAGCTTGGAGAGCTCCTACAATGAGCAGTTCTTC.

This rearrangement joins TRBV28 to TRBJ1-4; D remains unclear. V lost 2 bases and J lost 0, with 22 bases in between. The CDR3 consists of 20 residues. Germline CDR1 and CDR2: MDHEN and SYDVKM. The DNA for the CDR3 is TGTGCCAGCAGTTTAAACCATTTAGATCCGACTACTGCAACTAATGAAAAACTGTTTTTT. As protein: CASSLNHLDPTTATNEKLFF.

This clone appeared once. The rearrangement uses TRBV13 and TRBJ2-1; 11 bases are shared with TRBD2. The CDR3 covers 18 residues. The junction had 15 bases not matched to a gene; V was cut back by 4 bases and J by 7 bases. Germline-derived CDR1 and CDR2 are PRHDT and FYEKMQ (reference sequence). In DNA, the CDR3 is TGTGCCAGCAGCTCCGGACCCATGACTAGCGGGATTGGGAATGAGCAGTTCTTC. It yields the protein CASSSGPMTSGIGNEQFF.

The chain is built from TRBV2 and TRBJ1-4; 7 bases map to TRBD1. CDR3 length: 16 residues. V lost 5 bases and J lost 0; bases outside the gene matches: 6. Looked up from germline, CDR1 is SNHLY and CDR2 is FYNNEI. In DNA, the CDR3 is TGTGCCAGCAGTCTCCGACAGGGAGCAACTAATGAAAAACTGTTTTTT. As protein: CASSLRQGATNEKLFF.

The rearrangement uses TRBV5-4 and TRBJ2-7, with TRBD2 as a possible D gene (6 bases). Germline loops: CDR1 SGHNT, CDR2 YYREEE (reference sequence). The V end was cut by 2 bases, the J end by 3 bases, with 15 bases between. The CDR3 covers 15 residues. CDR3 in DNA: TGTGCCAGCAGCTTAGGAGGGAGTGGAGACTACGAGCAGTACTTC. Protein: CASSLGGSGDYEQYF.

This clone was picked up one time. The rearrangement links TRBV7-3 to TRBJ1-2; weak D call: TRBD1 (5 bases). Trimming took 2 bases from V and 4 from J, leaving 8 bases between them. Germline-derived CDR1 and CDR2 are SGHTA and FQGTGA. This CDR3 is built from 13 residues. As DNA, the CDR3 is TGTGCCAGCAGCTTAGACAGCCGCTATGGCTACACCTTC. This codes for CASSLDSRYGYTF.

The rearrangement uses TRBV5-4 and TRBJ1-1; unclear D gene. CDR3 length: 13 amino acids. In germline, CDR1 is SGHNT, CDR2 YYREEE (reference sequence). V lost 4 bases, J lost 5 bases, and 12 bases lay in between. The CDR3 region is CASSRTGSTEAFF. In nucleotides, the CDR3 is TGTGCCAGCAGCCGGACCGGGAGTACTGAAGCTTTCTTT.

This chain joins TRBV5-4 and TRBJ1-2; D is ambiguous. This CDR3 is 13 amino acids long. The V end lost 1 base, the J end lost 1 base, and 5 bases lay between the germline ends. Germline V gene sequence: CDR1 SGHNT, CDR2 YYREEE (reference sequence). CDR3 sequence reads: CASSLRDNYGYTF. The CDR3 region has the DNA TGTGCCAGCAGCTTGCGGGATAACTATGGCTACACCTTC.